A single sample is the source of the 16 T cell receptor beta chains below, sequenced in a study of blood T cell repertoires in COVID-19. Assay: immunoSEQ multiplex PCR; the TCRdb copy retains only in-frame clones and omits some. The sample includes about 430,000 clones, about 88% of them seen just once. The sequenced sample was PBMCs or T cells enriched from blood (not recorded which). Receptors originate from a woman aged 18-35 years who had been exposed to COVID-19.

This clone was found a few times. CDR3 nucleotide sequence: TGTGCCGCGGCCGCGGGGGGAGTTTTAAATGAGCAGTTCTTC. Translation gives CAAAAGGVLNEQFF. The chain is built from TRBV7-2 and TRBJ2-1; 8 bases line up with TRBD2. Germline CDR1 is SGHTA and CDR2 is FQGNSA. The CDR3 runs to 14 residues. V trimming: 11 bases; J trimming: 7 bases; junction bases outside the gene matches: 13.

The chain combines TRBV2 with TRBJ1-5; 10 bases match TRBD1. The V and J ends lost 6 bases and 4 bases, in that order; junction bases with no gene match: 9. CDR3 length: 16 residues. CDR1 SNHLY and CDR2 FYNNEI come from the germline V gene. Written as DNA, the CDR3 is TGTGCCAGCAGGGATCGGGACAGGGGTTTAAATCAGCCCCAGCATTTT. Translation gives CASRDRDRGLNQPQHF.

The J gene is TRBJ2-1, the V gene TRBV6-2 or TRBV6-3, with 7 bases that match TRBD2. The CDR3 runs to 15 residues. CDR1 is MNHEY, CDR2 SVGEGT, per germline. The V segment lost 1 base and the J segment 7 bases; nucleotides outside the gene matches: 7. The CDR3 here is CASSYLAGVINEQFF. As DNA, the CDR3 is TGTGCCAGCAGTTACTTGGCGGGGGTTATTAATGAGCAGTTCTTC.

The rearrangement links TRBV4-3 to TRBJ1-5; a weak D match, TRBD1 (6 bases). Trimming cost V 0 bases and J 0 bases, with 15 bases left between them. This CDR3 comprises 18 residues. Germline assignment: CDR1 LGHNA and CDR2 YSLEER. The CDR3 sequence is CASSQDLNRAYSNQPQHF. CDR3 DNA sequence: TGCGCCAGCAGCCAAGATCTTAACAGGGCGTATAGCAATCAGCCCCAGCATTTT.

The chain carries TRBV28 and TRBJ2-1; TRBD2 aligns across 7 bases. The CDR3 spans 15 residues. CDR1 is MDHEN, CDR2 SYDVKM, per germline. The V and J ends lost 3 bases and 4 bases, in that order; junction bases with no gene match: 6. CDR3 sequence reads: CASSFSPGGYNEQFF. The CDR3 bases are TGTGCCAGCAGTTTTTCCCCGGGGGGTTACAATGAGCAGTTCTTC.

This chain connects TRBV6-5 to TRBJ2-5; 10 bases line up with TRBD2. Germline-derived CDR1 and CDR2 are MNHEY and SVGAGI. J was trimmed by 5 bases and V by 1 base; bases with no gene match: 4. This CDR3 contains 15 residues. CDR3 region: CASSYLGLASETQYF. The CDR3 region has the DNA TGTGCCAGCAGTTACTTGGGACTAGCGTCGGAGACCCAGTACTTC.

The CDR3 protein is CASSFTPGLSYNEQFF. DNA for the CDR3: TGTGCCAGCAGCTTTACGCCGGGACTGTCATACAATGAGCAGTTCTTC. The chain uses TRBV7-3 and TRBJ2-1, with TRBD2 as a possible D gene (6 bases). V was cut by 3 bases and J by 4 bases, with 16 bases left in between. The CDR3 covers 16 residues. The V gene's germline CDR1 is SGHTA and CDR2 FQGTGA.

The chain has TRBV5-1 and TRBJ1-6, with 9 bases matching TRBD1. J lost 7 bases, V lost 0 bases, and 2 bases had no gene match. This CDR3 has 15 residues. Germline V lookup: CDR1 SGHRS, CDR2 YFSETQ. The CDR3 DNA sequence: TGCGCCAGCAGCTTGGCAGGGACAGGGAATTCACCCCTCCACTTT. It translates to CASSLAGTGNSPLHF.

This clone showed up just once. The gene calls are TRBV6-5 and TRBJ2-1; 10 nucleotides line up with TRBD1. The CDR3 is made up of 14 amino acids. With V trimmed by 6 bases and J by 5 bases, 4 bases remained unmatched. In germline, CDR1 is MNHEY, CDR2 SVGAGI. The DNA of the CDR3 is TGTGCCAGCAGCTCCGGGACAGGGGACAATGAGCAGTTCTTC. It specifies CASSSGTGDNEQFF.

CDR3 nucleotide sequence: TGTGCCTGGAGCAGGGTTACCTATAATTCACCCCTCCACTTT. Translation gives CAWSRVTYNSPLHF. J is TRBJ1-6 and V is TRBV30; possible D gene TRBD1, 5 bases. V shed 3 bases and J shed 2 bases, with 8 bases lying between them. Germline CDR1 GTSNPN, CDR2 SVGIG (reference sequence). CDR3 length equals 14 residues.

J is TRBJ2-1 and V is TRBV7-9; D gene ambiguous. The V end lost 1 base, the J end lost 6 bases, and 13 bases lay between the germline ends. The germline gives CDR1 SEHNR, CDR2 FQNEAQ (reference sequence). The CDR3 covers 15 residues. CDR3 DNA sequence: TGTGCCAGCAGCTTAGAAAGTCTCAGAACCAATGAGCAGTTCTTC. As protein: CASSLESLRTNEQFF.

The J gene is TRBJ2-7, the V gene TRBV5-4, with unresolved D. Germline values: CDR1 SGHNT, CDR2 YYREEE (reference sequence). V lost 4 bases to trimming and J lost 2 bases, with 16 bases between them. The CDR3 loop spans 15 amino acids. DNA of the CDR3: TGTGCCAGCAGCCCCGCCCCCGAGGCCCCCTACGAGCAGTACTTC. Protein: CASSPAPEAPYEQYF.

This rearrangement joins TRBV15 to TRBJ2-1; 8 bases are a match to TRBD1. Losses at the gene ends were 0 bases for V and 9 bases for J; bases not matched to a gene: 10. CDR1 and CDR2 from the germline V gene are LNHNV and YYDKDF (reference sequence). This CDR3 spans 16 amino acids. DNA for the CDR3: TGTGCCACCAGCAGAGAGAACAGGGGGTTAATAGGTGAGCAGTTCTTC. Its protein product is CATSRENRGLIGEQFF.

The V and J genes are TRBV27 and TRBJ2-4, with D perhaps TRBD1 (5 bases). Germline V gene lookup returns CDR1 MNHEY and CDR2 SMNVEV (reference sequence). There are 16 residues in the CDR3. Trimming shortened V by 2 bases and J by 0 bases, and 11 bases separated the two germline ends. The CDR3 DNA follows: TGTGCCAGCAGTTTAGTTGGGGCACTAGCCAAAAACATTCAGTACTTC. Its translation: CASSLVGALAKNIQYF.

The genes are TRBV9 and TRBJ1-5, with TRBD1 identical over 11 bases. The CDR3 is 15 amino acids. Germline-derived CDR1 and CDR2 are SGDLS and YYNGEE. The V and J ends lost 0 bases and 6 bases, in that order; junction bases with no gene match: 2. CDR3 nucleotides: TGTGCCAGCAGCGTAGGGGGGACAGGGGGTCAGCCCCAGCATTTT. Residues: CASSVGGTGGQPQHF. Using reference TRBV9 and TRBJ1-5 for the parts outside the CDR3, the full variable domain is DSGVTQTPKHLITATGQRVTLRCSPRSGDLSVYWYQQSLDQGLQFLIQYYNGEERAKGNILERFSAQQFPDLHSELNLSSLELGDSALYFCASSVGGTGGQPQHFGDGTRLSIL.

The gene calls are TRBV10-2 and TRBJ2-2; 7 nucleotides align to TRBD1. Per germline, CDR1 WSHSY and CDR2 SAAADI. The V gene end was trimmed by 8 bases and the J gene end by 4 bases; junction bases not matched to a gene: 13. This CDR3 spans 16 amino acids. In DNA, the CDR3 is TGCGCCAGCGCCGACAGGGCTGGGTCGGCCACCGGGGAGCTGTTTTTT. Protein product: CASADRAGSATGELFF.